Following are 10 T cell receptor beta chains from one sample sequenced in a study of T cells in Graves' hyperthyroidism and ophthalmopathy. The TCR beta CDR3 regions underwent amplification using RNA transcripts as the source. First-round RT-PCR with HTBI primers amplified the TCR CDR3 region. TCRdb re-called the multiplex PCR reads with MiXCR, one entry per CDR3 protein. The sample holds 700,000 or so distinct CDR3 sequences, about a sixth seen once. The sample taken for sequencing was blood. The receptors here all came from a man aged 18 to 29 with Graves' hyperthyroidism.

This clonotype was recorded a few times. A read error may be the cause here, since a much bigger clone is one base away. V gene TRBV6-1 combines with J gene TRBJ1-2; no reliable D call. The CDR3 spans 10 residues. Germline V CDR1 and CDR2: MNHNS, SASEGT. The V gene lost 6 bases and the J gene lost 4 bases, with 3 bases spanning the gap. CDR3 coding DNA: TGTGCCAGCAGCATCTATGGCTACACCTTC. Its translation: CASSIYGYTF.

This clonotype was observed a few times. The rearrangement uses TRBV14 and TRBJ1-2; D gene uncertain. Germline CDR1 reads SGHDN; CDR2 reads FVKESK. CDR3 length: 13 amino acids. The V end lost 4 bases, the J end lost 5 bases, and 11 bases lay between the germline ends. DNA of the CDR3: TGTGCCAGCAGCCGAGGGTCGACTTATGGCTACACCTTC. Translating it yields CASSRGSTYGYTF.

About this clonotype: A much more abundant neighbour one base away suggests this may be a read error. This chain joins TRBV6-1 and TRBJ2-1; weak D call: TRBD1 (5 bases). V lost 8 bases and J lost 2, with 13 bases in between. Germline values: CDR1 MNHNS, CDR2 SASEGT. The CDR3 runs to 14 residues. CDR3 sequence (DNA): TGTGCCAGCGGGCCAACCAGGGCCTACAATGAGCAGTTCTTC. This codes for CASGPTRAYNEQFF.

The chain has TRBV19 and TRBJ2-7; a weak D match, TRBD2 (6 bases). The germline V and J ends were trimmed by 5 bases and 4 bases, with 18 bases remaining between them. The germline gives CDR1 LNHDA, CDR2 SQIVND (reference sequence). CDR3 size: 15 residues. The CDR3 sequence: CASSAITGSRYEQYF. CDR3 sequence (DNA): TGTGCCAGTAGTGCTATCACCGGGAGTCGATACGAGCAGTACTTC.

The chain combines TRBV4-2 with TRBJ2-2; 12 nucleotides agree with TRBD2. The CDR3 length is 19 residues. Germline CDR1 LGHNA, CDR2 YNFKEQ. With 4 bases clipped from V and 3 bases from J, the junction kept 12 bases outside the gene matches. The DNA for the CDR3 is TGTGCCAGCAGCCTCAGAAGGCCTAGCGGGAGGGCCCACACCGGGGAGCTGTTTTTT. Protein sequence: CASSLRRPSGRAHTGELFF.

This clonotype was observed at least ten times. The V call is TRBV20-1, the J call TRBJ1-1; D perhaps matches TRBD1 (5 bases). CDR3 length: 14 amino acids. Germline CDR1 and CDR2: DFQATT and SNEGSKA (reference sequence). Trimming removed 3 bases at V and 1 base at J, with 12 bases between. The CDR3 loop is CSASDGTPNTEAFF. Here the CDR3 DNA reads TGCAGTGCTAGTGATGGGACTCCGAACACTGAAGCTTTCTTT.

This clonotype came up a few times. V gene TRBV5-5 combines with J gene TRBJ1-2; D uncertain. V lost 2 bases to trimming and J lost 8 bases, with 16 bases between them. Germline V lookup: CDR1 SGHKS, CDR2 YYEKEE (reference sequence). The CDR3 runs 14 residues. For the CDR3, the DNA is TGTGCCAGCAGCTTAGAAAGTGGGCTACGGGGCTACACCTTC. Its protein product is CASSLESGLRGYTF.

This clonotype was detected many times. The chain has TRBV18 and TRBJ2-1, with 9 bases identical to TRBD1. Germline V CDR1 and CDR2: KGHSH, LQKENI. The J segment lost 0 bases and the V segment lost 6 bases, leaving 6 bases of the junction unmatched. The CDR3 consists of 16 residues. The CDR3 sequence: CASSLTGGFSYNEQFF. CDR3 DNA sequence: TGTGCCAGCTCTCTAACAGGGGGCTTCTCCTACAATGAGCAGTTCTTC.

As concerns this clonotype: The junction departs from the called germline gene at one end, perhaps through a read error. For the CDR3, the DNA is TGTGCCAGCAGTTACACAGCTAGCGGGATCAATGAGCAGTCCTTC. Protein product: CASSYTASGINEQSF. The V gene is TRBV6-5, the J gene TRBJ2-1; 9 bases are shared with TRBD2. The CDR3 spans 15 residues. The V gene's germline CDR1 is MNHEY and CDR2 SVGAGI.

This clonotype was seen ten or more times. J is TRBJ1-1 and V is TRBV7-9; no reliable D call. CDR1 is SEHNR, CDR2 FQNEAQ, per germline (reference sequence). V was clipped by 1 base and J by 3 bases, with 9 bases between them. CDR3 length equals 14 residues. CDR3 sequence reads: CASSLGMGDTEAFF. The CDR3 bases are TGTGCCAGCAGCTTAGGAATGGGAGACACTGAAGCTTTCTTT.